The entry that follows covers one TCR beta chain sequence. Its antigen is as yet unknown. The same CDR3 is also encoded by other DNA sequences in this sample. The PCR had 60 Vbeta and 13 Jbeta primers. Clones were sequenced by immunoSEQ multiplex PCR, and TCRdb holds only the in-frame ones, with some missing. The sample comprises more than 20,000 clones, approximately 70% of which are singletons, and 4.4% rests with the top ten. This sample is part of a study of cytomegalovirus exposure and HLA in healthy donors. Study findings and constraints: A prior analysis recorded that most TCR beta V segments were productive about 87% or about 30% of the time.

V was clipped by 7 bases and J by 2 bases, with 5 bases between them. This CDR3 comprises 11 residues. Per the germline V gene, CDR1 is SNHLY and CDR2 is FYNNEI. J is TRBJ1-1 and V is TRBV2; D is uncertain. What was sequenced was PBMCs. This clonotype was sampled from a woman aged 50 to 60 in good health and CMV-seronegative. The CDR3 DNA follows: TGTGCCAGCACGGGAAACACTGAAGCTTTCTTT. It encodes CASTGNTEAFF. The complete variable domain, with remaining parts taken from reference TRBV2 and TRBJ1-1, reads EPEVTQTPSHQVTQMGQEVILRCVPISNHLYFYWYRQILGQKVEFLVSFYNNEISEKSEIFDDQFSVERPDGSNFTLKIRSTKLEDSAMYFCASTGNTEAFFGQGTRLTVV.